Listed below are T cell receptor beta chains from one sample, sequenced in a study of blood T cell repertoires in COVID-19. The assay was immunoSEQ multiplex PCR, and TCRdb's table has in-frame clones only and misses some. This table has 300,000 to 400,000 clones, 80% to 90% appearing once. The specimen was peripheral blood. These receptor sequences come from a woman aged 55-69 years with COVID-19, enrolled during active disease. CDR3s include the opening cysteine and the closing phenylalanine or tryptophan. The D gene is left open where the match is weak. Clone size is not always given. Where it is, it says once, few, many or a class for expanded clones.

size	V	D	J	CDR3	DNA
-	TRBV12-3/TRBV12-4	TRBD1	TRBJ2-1	CASKGTGGNEQFF	TGTGCCAGCAAGGGGACAGGGGGGAATGAGCAGTTCTTC
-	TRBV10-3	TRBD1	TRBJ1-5	CASHAGTGRNQPQHF	TGTGCCAGCCACGCTGGGACAGGGCGCAATCAGCCCCAGCATTTT
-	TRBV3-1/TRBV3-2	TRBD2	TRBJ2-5	CASSQPSGFETQYF	TGTGCCAGCAGCCAGCCTAGCGGCTTTGAGACCCAGTACTTC
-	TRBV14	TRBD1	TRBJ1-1	CASSQDFRTGGTEAFF	TGTGCCAGCAGCCAAGATTTTCGGACAGGGGGCACTGAAGCTTTCTTT
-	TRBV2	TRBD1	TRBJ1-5	CASSVQGGNQPQHF	TGTGCCAGCAGTGTACAGGGGGGTAATCAGCCCCAGCATTTT
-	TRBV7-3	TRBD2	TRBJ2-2	CASSKTSGGSGTGELFF	TGTGCCAGCAGCAAGACTAGCGGGGGGTCGGGCACCGGGGAGCTGTTTTTT
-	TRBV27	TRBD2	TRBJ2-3	CASSFAGGNGDTQYF	TGTGCCAGCAGTTTCGCGGGGGGTAACGGGGATACGCAGTATTTT
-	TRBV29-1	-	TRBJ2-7	CSVWLAGSYEQYF	TGCAGCGTTTGGCTAGCAGGTTCCTACGAGCAGTACTTC
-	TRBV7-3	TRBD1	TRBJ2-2	CASSSGTGYTGELFF	TGTGCCAGCAGCTCCGGGACAGGGTACACCGGGGAGCTGTTTTTT
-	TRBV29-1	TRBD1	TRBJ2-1	CSGIQQGGSSYNEQFF	TGCAGCGGTATACAACAGGGGGGATCCTCCTACAATGAGCAGTTCTTC
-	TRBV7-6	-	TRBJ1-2	CASSPGYTAYGYTF	TGTGCCAGCAGCCCAGGGTACACCGCCTATGGCTACACCTTC
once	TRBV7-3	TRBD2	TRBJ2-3	CASSSRGLAGGSTDTQYF	TGTGCCAGCAGCTCCCGGGGCCTAGCGGGGGGAAGCACAGATACGCAGTATTTT
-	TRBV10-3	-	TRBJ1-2	CAISEGGNYGYTF	TGTGCCATCAGTGAGGGCGGTAACTATGGCTACACCTTC
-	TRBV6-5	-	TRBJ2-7	CASRPGLLYEQYF	TGTGCCAGCAGGCCGGGACTGTTATACGAGCAGTACTTC
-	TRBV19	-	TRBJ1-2	CASSSTTGNYGYTF	TGTGCCAGTAGTTCCACCACAGGGAACTATGGCTACACCTTC
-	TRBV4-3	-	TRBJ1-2	CASSQALRGYGYTF	TGCGCCAGCAGCCAAGCTTTGAGAGGCTATGGCTACACCTTC
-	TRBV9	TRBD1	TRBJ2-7	CASSPRTGTEQYF	TGTGCCAGCAGCCCCCGGACAGGGACCGAGCAGTACTTC